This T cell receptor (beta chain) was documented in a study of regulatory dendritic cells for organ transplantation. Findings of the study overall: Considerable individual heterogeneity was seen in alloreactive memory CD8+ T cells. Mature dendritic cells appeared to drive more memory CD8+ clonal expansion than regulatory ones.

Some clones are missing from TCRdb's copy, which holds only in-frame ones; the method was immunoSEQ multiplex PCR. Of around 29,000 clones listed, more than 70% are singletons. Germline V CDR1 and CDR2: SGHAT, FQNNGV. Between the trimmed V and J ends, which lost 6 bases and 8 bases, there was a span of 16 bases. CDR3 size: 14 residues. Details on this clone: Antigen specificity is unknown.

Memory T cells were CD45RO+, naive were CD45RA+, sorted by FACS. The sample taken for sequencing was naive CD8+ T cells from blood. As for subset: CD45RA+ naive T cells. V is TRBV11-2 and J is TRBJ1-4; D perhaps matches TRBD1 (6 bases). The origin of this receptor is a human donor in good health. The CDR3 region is CASSPGGAGEKLFF. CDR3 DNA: TGTGCCAGCAGTCCCGGGGGGGCGGGAGAAAAACTGTTTTTT.